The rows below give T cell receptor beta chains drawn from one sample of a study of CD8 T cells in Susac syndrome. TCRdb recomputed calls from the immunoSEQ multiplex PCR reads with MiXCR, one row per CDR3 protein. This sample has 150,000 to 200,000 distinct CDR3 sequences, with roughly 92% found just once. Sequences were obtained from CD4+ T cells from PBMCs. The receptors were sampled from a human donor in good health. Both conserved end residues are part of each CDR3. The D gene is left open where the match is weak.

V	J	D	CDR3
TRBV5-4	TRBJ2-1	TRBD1	CASSLEGAHNEQFF
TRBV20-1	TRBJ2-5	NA	CSARWVQETQYF
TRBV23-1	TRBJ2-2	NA	CASSHPVADNTGELFF
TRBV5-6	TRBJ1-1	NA	CASSLTPDRRNTEAFF
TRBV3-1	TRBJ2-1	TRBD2	CASSHRSGPSNNEQFF
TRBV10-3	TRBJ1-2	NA	CASADVDYGYTF
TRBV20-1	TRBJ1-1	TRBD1	CSGISGTGGVGTEAFF
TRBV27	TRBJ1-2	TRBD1	CASIPRQGTVYGYTF
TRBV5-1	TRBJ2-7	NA	CASSLRGGQLYEQYF
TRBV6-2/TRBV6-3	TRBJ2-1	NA	CARLSDNEQFF
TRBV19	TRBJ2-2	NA	CASSIGRLGQTIAGELFF
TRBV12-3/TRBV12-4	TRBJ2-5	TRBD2	CASSLGRGGGTQYF
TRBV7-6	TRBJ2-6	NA	CASSLSAGIGANVLTF
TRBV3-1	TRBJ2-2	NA	CASSHPTGELFF
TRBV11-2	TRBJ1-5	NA	CASSLDRGGQPQHF
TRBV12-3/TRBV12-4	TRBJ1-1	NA	CASRQGTPRTEAFF
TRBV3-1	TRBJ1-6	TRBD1	CASSQDLGTGGSSPLHF
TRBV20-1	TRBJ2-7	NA	CSARPPGLSYEQYF
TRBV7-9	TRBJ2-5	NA	CASSLLESQYF
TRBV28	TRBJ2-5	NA	CASSGYVGAEETQYF
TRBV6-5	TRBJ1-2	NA	CASRAGAWAFYGYTF
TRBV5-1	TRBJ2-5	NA	CASSSSSRAQETQYF
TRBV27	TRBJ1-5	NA	CASSPSLLNQPQHF
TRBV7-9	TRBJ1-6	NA	CASSLVINSPLHF
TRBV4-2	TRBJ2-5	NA	CASSQGTGGGTQYF
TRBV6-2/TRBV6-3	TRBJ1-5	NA	CASSSLSGGQPQHF
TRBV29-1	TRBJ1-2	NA	CSTGLNYGYTF
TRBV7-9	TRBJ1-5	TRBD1	CASSLGDRGRNQPQHF
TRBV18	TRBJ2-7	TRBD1	CASSGGQGGEQYF
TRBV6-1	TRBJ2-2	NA	CASNPRADLAKGGELFF
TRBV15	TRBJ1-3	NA	CATSRDHHAGNTIYF
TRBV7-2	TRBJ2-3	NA	CASSLADPGDTQYF
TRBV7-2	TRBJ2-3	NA	CASSMQAGTDTQYF
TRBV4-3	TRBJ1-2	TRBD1	CASSQVSGQGYGYTF
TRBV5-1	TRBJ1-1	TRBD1	CASSVDRGLIPEAFF
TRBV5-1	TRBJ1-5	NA	CASSLEGMGQPQHF
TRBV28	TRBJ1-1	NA	CASSFVSEAFF